This T cell receptor (beta chain) was observed in a study of T cell changes during pregnancy in multiple sclerosis. This CDR3 region has 13 residues. CDR1 is SQVTM, CDR2 ANQGSEA, per germline. V was clipped by 7 bases and J by 5 bases; unmatched bases: 9. Data came from immunoSEQ multiplex PCR; TCRdb stores just in-frame clones and leaves some out. The data contain about 84,000 clones, 94% of them singletons. Sequencing was performed on peripheral blood, taken in the third trimester of pregnancy. The genes are TRBV29-1 and TRBJ2-7, with 9 bases matching TRBD1. The TCR comes from a female donor with multiple sclerosis, enrolled in a pregnancy study. The CDR3 DNA reads TGCAGCGCCATGACAGGGGGGATGGACGAGCAGTACTTC. Translated, it gives CSAMTGGMDEQYF.